The T cell receptor beta chain under discussion was sequenced for a study of control samples from healthy donors and cancer patients. The data were produced by immunoSEQ multiplex PCR, yet TCRdb's version contains in-frame clones alone and is incomplete. The sample contains just over 80,000 clones, roughly 90% of which appear only once. Sequenced sample: blood. The source is a man aged 50 to 60 in good health.

The CDR3 bases are TGTGCCTGGAGTTTAGGGCAGCCCACCGGGGAGCTGTTTTTT. It yields the protein CAWSLGQPTGELFF. This chain connects TRBV30 to TRBJ2-2; D uncertain. Trimming left V 2 bases short and J 4 bases short, with 11 bases between. Germline-derived CDR1 and CDR2 are GTSNPN and SVGIG (reference sequence). The CDR3 has 14 amino acids.